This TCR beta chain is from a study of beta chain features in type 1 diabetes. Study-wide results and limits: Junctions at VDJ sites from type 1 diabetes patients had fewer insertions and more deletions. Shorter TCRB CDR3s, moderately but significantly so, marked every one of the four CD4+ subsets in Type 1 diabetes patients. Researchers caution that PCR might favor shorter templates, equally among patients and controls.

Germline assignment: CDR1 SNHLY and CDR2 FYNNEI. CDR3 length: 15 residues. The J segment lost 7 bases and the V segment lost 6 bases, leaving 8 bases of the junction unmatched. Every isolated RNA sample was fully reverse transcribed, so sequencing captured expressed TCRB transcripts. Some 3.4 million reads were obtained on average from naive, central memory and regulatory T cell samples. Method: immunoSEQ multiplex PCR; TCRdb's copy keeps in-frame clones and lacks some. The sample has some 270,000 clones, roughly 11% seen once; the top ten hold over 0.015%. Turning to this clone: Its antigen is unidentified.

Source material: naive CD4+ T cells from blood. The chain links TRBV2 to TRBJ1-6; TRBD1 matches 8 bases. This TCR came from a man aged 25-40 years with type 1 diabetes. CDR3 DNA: TGTGCCAGCAGAGAACAGGGGGTTGCAAATTCACCCCTCCACTTT. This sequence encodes CASREQGVANSPLHF.